The source of this TCR beta chain is a study of blood T cells in healthy people across ages. Background on the study: Per every two T cells, about one barcoded beta molecule was captured by template switching.

About this clonotype itself: The antigen remains undetermined.

Together with a sample-barcoded 5' primer, a J-beta primer mix was included in a second PCR lasting roughly 6 to 12 cycles. TCRdb re-called the 5' RACE reads through MiXCR, storing one row per CDR3 protein. In the table there are hundreds of thousands of distinct CDR3 sequences, around half of which are singletons. General study findings and limits: Long-lived donors exceeded aged donors in naive CD4+ cells and diversity.

Sequencing was carried out using blood. The receptor was derived from an older woman in good health.

CDR3 nucleotides: TGTGCCAGCAGCGTAGCACAGATGAACACTGAAGCTTTCTTT. This translates into CASSVAQMNTEAFF. The rearrangement joins TRBV9 to TRBJ1-1; D is uncertain. Deletions cut 0 bases from V and 0 bases from J, with 6 bases between. The CDR3 runs 14 residues. Germline-derived CDR1 and CDR2 are SGDLS and YYNGEE.